Presented here are 31 T cell receptor beta chains from one specimen sequenced in a study of blood T cell repertoires in COVID-19. Method: immunoSEQ multiplex PCR; TCRdb's copy keeps in-frame clones and lacks some. Of about 220,000 clones listed, around 87% were seen once; the top ten hold about 3%. Specimen: peripheral blood. Receptors originate from a woman in her thirties who had recovered from COVID-19.

The chain uses TRBV9 and TRBJ1-2, with D unclear. Germline CDR1 and CDR2: SGDLS and YYNGEE. Trimming left V 0 bases short and J 5 bases short, with 5 bases between. CDR3 length equals 12 residues. DNA of the CDR3: TGTGCCAGCAGCGTAGCCCGGTATGGCTACACCTTC. This gives the protein CASSVARYGYTF.

The chain uses TRBV7-8 and TRBJ2-7; weak D call: TRBD1 (5 bases). Per germline, CDR1 SGHVS and CDR2 FQNEAQ. The CDR3 extends over 17 amino acids. V was cut by 1 base and J by 2 bases, with 18 bases left in between. CDR3 sequence (DNA): TGTGCCAGCAGCTTAGGAATCGACAGCCTATTCACCTACGAGCAGTACTTC. Translating gives CASSLGIDSLFTYEQYF.

This clone has a handful of counts. This chain links TRBV29-1 with TRBJ1-6, with D possibly being TRBD1 (6 bases). The germline gives CDR1 SQVTM, CDR2 ANQGSEA. V lost 6 bases and J lost 7, with 16 bases in between. The CDR3 runs to 14 residues. The CDR3 reads CSVKTGHPNSPLHF. CDR3 sequence (DNA): TGCAGCGTCAAAACGGGACACCCAAATTCACCCCTCCACTTT. Looking up the rest from reference TRBV29-1 and TRBJ1-6 gives the full variable domain: SAVISQKPSRDICQRGTSLTIQCQVDSQVTMMFWYRQQPGQSLTLIATANQGSEATYESGFVIDKFPISRPNLTFSTLTVSNMSPEDSSIYLCSVKTGHPNSPLHFGNGTRLTVT.

This chain connects TRBV10-3 to TRBJ1-2, with 9 bases fitting TRBD1. Germline V gives CDR1 ENHRY, CDR2 SYGVKD. The CDR3 sequence is 13 residues long. V was pared by 6 bases and J by 8 bases, with 7 bases of the junction left unmatched. CDR3 loop: CAIRSLTGGGYTF. The DNA of the CDR3 is TGTGCCATCAGGTCACTAACAGGGGGCGGCTACACCTTC.

The genes are TRBV2 and TRBJ1-2, with D perhaps matching TRBD1 (6 bases). Germline V gene sequence: CDR1 SNHLY, CDR2 FYNNEI. Trimming removed 7 bases at V and 4 bases at J, with 10 bases between. There are 12 residues in the CDR3. Here the CDR3 reads CASNTGIYGYTF. The CDR3 DNA follows: TGTGCCAGCAACACAGGGATCTATGGCTACACCTTC.

The chain combines TRBV19 with TRBJ1-4; D call uncertain. Trimming removed 3 bases from V and 8 bases from J, with 10 bases in between. Germline V gene lookup returns CDR1 LNHDA and CDR2 SQIVND (reference sequence). The CDR3 runs to 13 residues. In DNA, the CDR3 is TGTGCCAGTAGTATGACTGGGTGGGAAAAACTGTTTTTT. Amino acid sequence: CASSMTGWEKLFF.

The chain has TRBV18 and TRBJ2-7; 7 nucleotides agree with TRBD1. Unmatched junction bases numbered 2, after V lost 0 bases and J lost 3 bases. The CDR3 is 14 amino acids. Germline V gene lookup returns CDR1 KGHSH and CDR2 LQKENI. The CDR3 protein is CASSPPGQLYEQYF. In nucleotides, the CDR3 is TGTGCCAGCTCACCACCGGGACAGCTCTACGAGCAGTACTTC.

The V and J genes are TRBV19 and TRBJ1-5; perhaps TRBD1 as D (6 bases). CDR3 length: 15 residues. V gave up 7 bases and J gave up 1 base, with 14 bases separating them. CDR1 and CDR2 (germline): LNHDA, SQIVND (reference sequence). DNA of the CDR3: TGTGCCAGTAAAGCTCGGACAGAAAGCAATCAGCCCCAGCATTTT. Translated, it gives CASKARTESNQPQHF.

This sequence joins TRBV19 and TRBJ2-7, with 7 nucleotides matching TRBD1. This CDR3 has 15 residues. Germline trimming cut 2 bases from V and 2 bases from J; bases unmatched to any gene: 6. Germline assignment: CDR1 LNHDA and CDR2 SQIVND (reference sequence). The CDR3 protein is CASSIRQGSTYEQYF. CDR3 sequence (DNA): TGTGCCAGTAGTATAAGACAGGGATCGACCTACGAGCAGTACTTC. The whole variable domain, remainder taken from reference TRBV19 and TRBJ2-7, is DGGITQSPKYLFRKEGQNVTLSCEQNLNHDAMYWYRQDPGQGLRLIYYSQIVNDFQKGDIAEGYSVSREKKESFPLTVTSAQKNPTAFYLCASSIRQGSTYEQYFGPGTRLTVT.

V gene TRBV6-2 or TRBV6-3 combines with J gene TRBJ1-2; TRBD1 matches 10 bases. Germline loops: CDR1 MNHEY, CDR2 SVGEGT. The ends lost 2 bases at V and 5 bases at J; junction bases unmatched: 8. The CDR3 consists of 16 residues. The DNA for the CDR3 is TGTGCCAGCAGTTACGTTGGACAGGGGGAGAAATATGGCTACACCTTC. The encoded protein is CASSYVGQGEKYGYTF.

V is TRBV28 and J is TRBJ2-7, with 7 bases aligning to TRBD1. Germline V gene data show CDR1 as MDHEN and CDR2 as SYDVKM. The CDR3 runs to 13 residues. The V and J ends lost 6 bases and 7 bases, in that order; junction bases with no gene match: 9. The DNA of the CDR3 is TGTGCCAGCAGCCACATCCAGGGGGTGGAGCAGTACTTC. This codes for CASSHIQGVEQYF.

The chain links TRBV7-2 to TRBJ2-3; the D gene is possibly TRBD1 (5 bases). The CDR3 runs to 15 residues. The V gene's germline CDR1 is SGHTA and CDR2 FQGNSA. Trimming took 2 bases from V and 0 from J, leaving 9 bases between them. The CDR3 DNA reads TGTGCCAGCAGCTTAACGCGACAGAGCACAGATACGCAGTATTTT. Translation: CASSLTRQSTDTQYF.

The J gene is TRBJ2-3, the V gene TRBV6-5, with 9 bases identical to TRBD2. The trim removed 0 bases at V and 2 bases at J, leaving 3 bases unmatched. The CDR3 sequence is 16 residues long. Germline assignment: CDR1 MNHEY and CDR2 SVGAGI. Here the CDR3 DNA reads TGTGCCAGCAGTTACTCCCCTAGCGGGGACACAGATACGCAGTATTTT. Protein: CASSYSPSGDTDTQYF.

This chain links TRBV19 with TRBJ1-2; D remains unclear. Germline CDR1 LNHDA, CDR2 SQIVND (reference sequence). Deletions cut 2 bases from V and 6 bases from J, with 13 bases between. The CDR3 spans 14 residues. The CDR3 DNA reads as TGTGCCAGTAGTATAAACGGGTATCGCGATGGCTACACCTTC. Amino acids: CASSINGYRDGYTF.

The chain uses TRBV7-9 and TRBJ1-2; 7 bases align to TRBD1. The CDR3 has 14 residues. CDR1 is SEHNR, CDR2 FQNEAQ, per germline (reference sequence). V dropped 1 base and J dropped 7; count of bases not matched to a gene: 6. The CDR3 loop is CASSLGTGNLGYTF. DNA for the CDR3: TGTGCCAGCAGCTTAGGGACAGGCAATCTTGGCTACACCTTC.

This clone was detected only once. V usage is TRBV11-1 and J usage is TRBJ1-1, with D perhaps TRBD1 (5 bases). The CDR3 contains 11 residues. V was cut by 5 bases and J by 8 bases, with 9 bases left in between. Germline CDR1 reads SGHAT; CDR2 reads FQDESV (reference sequence). The CDR3 DNA is TGTGCCAGCAGCACCCGGGGGGAAGCTTTCTTT. Translating it yields CASSTRGEAFF.

The J gene is TRBJ2-1, the V gene TRBV7-8; perhaps TRBD2 as D (6 bases). CDR3 length: 17 residues. The V end lost 6 bases, the J end lost 0 bases, and 18 bases lay between the germline ends. CDR1 SGHVS and CDR2 FQNEAQ come from the germline V gene. Here the CDR3 reads CASSLLGLGLSYNEQFF. The CDR3 DNA is TGTGCCAGCAGTTTACTTGGACTGGGACTCTCCTACAATGAGCAGTTCTTC.

The CDR3 reads CASRSGLSPGYTF. CDR3 nucleotide sequence: TGTGCCAGCAGATCAGGATTAAGCCCCGGCTACACCTTC. The V gene is TRBV28, the J gene TRBJ1-2, with unresolved D. Deletions cut 6 bases from V and 8 bases from J, with 16 bases between. Germline CDR1 MDHEN, CDR2 SYDVKM. This CDR3 has 13 amino acids.

V and J are TRBV4-3 and TRBJ2-2; D is perhaps TRBD1 (5 bases). The CDR3 covers 17 residues. Trimming took 4 bases from V and 0 from J, leaving 15 bases between them. The germline V gene has CDR1 LGHNA and CDR2 YSLEER. The CDR3 region is CASSLEDTLSNTGELFF. CDR3 coding DNA: TGCGCCAGCAGCCTAGAGGACACACTGTCGAACACCGGGGAGCTGTTTTTT.

V usage is TRBV5-1 and J usage is TRBJ2-2, with TRBD1 matching over 9 bases. The CDR3 has 15 residues. Germline values: CDR1 SGHRS, CDR2 YFSETQ. V dropped 2 bases and J dropped 4; count of bases not matched to a gene: 3. This chain's CDR3 is CASSLKQGATGELFF. CDR3 bases: TGCGCCAGCAGCTTAAAACAGGGGGCCACCGGGGAGCTGTTTTTT.

The chain uses TRBV19 and TRBJ2-2, with D possibly TRBD1 on 7 matching bases. The CDR3 extends over 14 amino acids. Per germline, CDR1 LNHDA and CDR2 SQIVND (reference sequence). V dropped 7 bases and J dropped 5 bases, with 14 bases sitting between them. The CDR3 bases are TGTGCCAGTAAGGAGGGGGCAAGTACCGGGGAGCTGTTTTTT. Its protein is CASKEGASTGELFF.

This chain links TRBV7-2 with TRBJ1-2, with TRBD1 matching 8 bases. V dropped 0 bases and J dropped 6; count of bases not matched to a gene: 6. The CDR3 runs 15 residues. Germline V CDR1 and CDR2: SGHTA, FQGNSA. CDR3 in amino acids: CASSLAQGANNGYTF. The CDR3 region has the DNA TGTGCCAGCAGCTTAGCGCAGGGGGCTAATAATGGCTACACCTTC.

Written as DNA, the CDR3 is TGCACCAGCTTAACTAGCGGGGGGCTATACGAGCAGTACTTC. It yields the protein CTSLTSGGLYEQYF. The V gene is TRBV1, the J gene TRBJ2-7; no DNA check was done on the table's D call, TRBD2. TRBV1 is given as a pseudogene. This CDR3 has 14 amino acids.

The genes are TRBV9 and TRBJ1-6; a possible D gene is TRBD1 (5 bases). V was clipped by 2 bases and J by 8 bases, with 14 bases between them. CDR1 SGDLS and CDR2 YYNGEE come from the germline V gene. This CDR3 has 15 amino acids. CDR3 bases: TGTGCCAGCAGCGTCACCGGGACGGGAGATTCACCCCTCCACTTT. Amino acid sequence: CASSVTGTGDSPLHF.

This chain joins TRBV4-2 and TRBJ2-7; TRBD2 agrees at 12 bases. The CDR3 extends over 17 amino acids. Germline assignment: CDR1 LGHNA and CDR2 YNFKEQ. Trimming took 0 bases from V and 5 from J; bases not matched to a gene: 8. The CDR3 DNA is TGTGCCAGCAGCCAAGATCTAGGGACTAGCGGGTCTAACGAGCAGTACTTC. Translated, it gives CASSQDLGTSGSNEQYF.

This chain joins TRBV19 and TRBJ2-5; a weak D match, TRBD2 (6 bases). The ends were cut back, 11 bases at V and 5 bases at J, with 12 bases in the middle. The CDR3 covers 11 residues. Per the germline V gene, CDR1 is LNHDA and CDR2 is SQIVND (reference sequence). The CDR3 is CASGRLETQYF. CDR3 nucleotides: TGTGCCTCGGGGAGGTTGGAGACCCAGTACTTC.

This clone has a handful of counts. The chain recombines TRBV30 with TRBJ1-6, with D uncertain. The CDR3 spans 12 residues. Germline CDR1 reads GTSNPN; CDR2 reads SVGIG (reference sequence). V shed 5 bases and J shed 6 bases, with 8 bases lying between them. The CDR3 region has the DNA TGTGCCTGGGGGATAGTTAATTCACCCCTCCACTTT. This codes for CAWGIVNSPLHF. Combining the CDR3 with reference TRBV30 and TRBJ1-6 gives the whole variable domain SQTIHQWPATLVQPVGSPLSLECTVEGTSNPNLYWYRQAAGRGLQLLFYSVGIGQISSEVPQNLSASRPQDRQFILSSKKLLLSDSGFYLCAWGIVNSPLHFGNGTRLTVT.

J is TRBJ2-7 and V is TRBV27, with D uncertain. The germline V and J ends were trimmed by 7 bases and 2 bases, with 12 bases remaining between them. Germline CDR1 reads MNHEY; CDR2 reads SMNVEV (reference sequence). The CDR3 length is 13 residues. The CDR3 DNA is TGTGCCAGCACGGGTCCCCCTACCTACGAGCAGTACTTC. It codes for CASTGPPTYEQYF.

V usage is TRBV25-1 and J usage is TRBJ1-5; D remains unclear. The CDR3 totals 14 residues. The V and J ends lost 4 bases and 1 base respectively, with 8 bases between them. Germline CDR1 is MGHDK and CDR2 is SYGVNS. The CDR3 sequence is CASSGGSSNQPQHF. CDR3 DNA: TGTGCCAGCAGTGGAGGTAGCAGCAATCAGCCCCAGCATTTT.

The chain recombines TRBV19 with TRBJ1-5; D is unresolved. This CDR3 spans 15 amino acids. V shed 2 bases and J shed 4 bases, with 12 bases lying between them. Per the germline V gene, CDR1 is LNHDA and CDR2 is SQIVND (reference sequence). The CDR3 nucleotides are TGTGCCAGTAGTATATCCGGGGTCCCAAATCAGCCCCAGCATTTT. Amino acids: CASSISGVPNQPQHF.

This clone was detected only a few times. V is TRBV19 and J is TRBJ1-2, with 8 bases that match TRBD1. Germline assignment: CDR1 LNHDA and CDR2 SQIVND (reference sequence). The V segment lost 2 bases and the J segment 3 bases; nucleotides outside the gene matches: 8. The CDR3 totals 16 residues. The CDR3 region has the DNA TGTGCCAGTAGTATAAACAGGGGGATCGCATACTATGGCTACACCTTC. Residues: CASSINRGIAYYGYTF. The full variable domain, rest sourced from reference TRBV19 and TRBJ1-2, is DGGITQSPKYLFRKEGQNVTLSCEQNLNHDAMYWYRQDPGQGLRLIYYSQIVNDFQKGDIAEGYSVSREKKESFPLTVTSAQKNPTAFYLCASSINRGIAYYGYTFGSGTRLTVV.